The clone carrying this T cell receptor (beta chain) came up a few times. The data stem from a study of identical twins. CDR1 and CDR2 (germline): DFQATT, SNEGSKA (reference sequence). This CDR3 spans 16 amino acids. Between the trimmed V and J ends, which lost 0 bases and 2 bases, there was a span of 16 bases. TCRdb recomputed calls from the 5' RACE reads with MiXCR, one row per CDR3 protein. The data show about 190,000 distinct CDR3 sequences, with approximately 15% seen just once and less than 45% held by the top ten. The same data also went into a second study, on T cells expressing NK-cell markers.

The sequenced material came from CD8+ T cells sorted from blood. The chain recombines TRBV20-1 with TRBJ2-5; D not certain. The clonotype originates from a woman between 18 and 29 years old in good health. CDR3 DNA: TGCAGTGCTAGAGATCATACGGGCGTAAGACAAGAGACCCAGTACTTC. Translated: CSARDHTGVRQETQYF.